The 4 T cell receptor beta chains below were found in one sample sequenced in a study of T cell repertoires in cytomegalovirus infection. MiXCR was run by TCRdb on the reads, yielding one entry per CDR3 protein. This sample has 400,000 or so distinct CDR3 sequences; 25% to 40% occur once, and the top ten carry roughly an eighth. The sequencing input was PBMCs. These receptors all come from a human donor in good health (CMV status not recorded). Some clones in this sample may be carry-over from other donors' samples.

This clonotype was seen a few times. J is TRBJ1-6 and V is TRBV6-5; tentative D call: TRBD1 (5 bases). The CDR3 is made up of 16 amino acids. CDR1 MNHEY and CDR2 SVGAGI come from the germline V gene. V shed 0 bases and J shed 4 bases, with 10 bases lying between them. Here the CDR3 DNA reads TGTGCCAGCAGTTACTCGAACGGGGCTTATAATTCACCCCTCCACTTT. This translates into CASSYSNGAYNSPLHF.

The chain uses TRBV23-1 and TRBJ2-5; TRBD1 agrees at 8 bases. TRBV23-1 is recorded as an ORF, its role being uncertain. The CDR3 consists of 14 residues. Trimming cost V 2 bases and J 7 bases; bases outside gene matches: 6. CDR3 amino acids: CASSQQDREVTQYF. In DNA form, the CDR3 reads TGCGCCAGCAGTCAACAGGACAGGGAGGTGACCCAGTACTTC.

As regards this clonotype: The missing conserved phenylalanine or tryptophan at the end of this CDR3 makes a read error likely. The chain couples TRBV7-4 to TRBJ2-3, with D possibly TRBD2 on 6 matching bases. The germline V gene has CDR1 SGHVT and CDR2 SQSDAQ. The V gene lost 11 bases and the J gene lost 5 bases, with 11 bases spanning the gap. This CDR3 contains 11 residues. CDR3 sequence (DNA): TGTGCCGGAACCGGGGGAGATACGCAGTATTGT. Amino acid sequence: CAGTGGDTQYC.

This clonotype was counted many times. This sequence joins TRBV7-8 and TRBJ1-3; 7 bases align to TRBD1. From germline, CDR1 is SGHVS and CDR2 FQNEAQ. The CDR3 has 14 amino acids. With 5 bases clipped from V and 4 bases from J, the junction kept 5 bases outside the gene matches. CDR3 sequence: CASSPTGRGNTIYF. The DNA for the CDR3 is TGTGCCAGCAGCCCGACAGGGAGGGGAAACACCATATATTTT.